This TCR beta chain was profiled in a study of PD-1 blockade in classical Hodgkin lymphoma. This sample's time point: cycle 4 day 1 (C4D1), after five to seven weeks of nivolumab. Each patient's relapse followed autologous stem cell transplantation, and brentuximab vedotin exposure varied. Per germline, CDR1 ENHRY and CDR2 SYGVKD. V was cut by 4 bases and J by 7 bases, with 12 bases left in between. The CDR3 loop spans 13 amino acids. Points from the study as a whole: Diversity similar to that of newly diagnosed patients was seen at baseline in complete responders. Newly diagnosed patients were reported to start with lower TCR diversity than healthy donors.

About this clone itself: Its matching antigen is unknown.

The protocol was immunoSEQ multiplex PCR, while the TCRdb copy is restricted to in-frame clones and leaves out a portion. This table has some 93,000 clones, about 77% appearing once. This sequence was found in a human donor with classical Hodgkin lymphoma. The input for sequencing was peripheral blood mononuclear cells (PBMCs), taken before the fourth cycle of nivolumab. The chain carries TRBV10-3 and TRBJ2-3; D could derive from TRBD1 or TRBD2 (6 bases each). DNA of the CDR3: TGTGCCATCAGTGGGCAGGGGAGGAATACGCAGTATTTT. Residues: CAISGQGRNTQYF.